These 25 T cell receptor beta chains were all obtained from the same sample, sequenced in a study of cytomegalovirus exposure and HLA in healthy donors. PCR primers comprised 60 Vbeta and 13 Jbeta primers. Sequencing was performed with immunoSEQ multiplex PCR; in TCRdb, only in-frame clones are kept and a portion is missing. The sample lists about 130,000 clones; roughly 80% were seen once. Sequencing input: PBMCs. The receptors stem from a male donor in good health and CMV-seronegative.

This clone appeared once. V usage is TRBV11-3 and J usage is TRBJ2-1; 16 bases align to TRBD2. V was pared by 6 bases and J by 9 bases, with 8 bases of the junction left unmatched. Germline V gives CDR1 SGHNT, CDR2 YENEEA. The CDR3 is 16 amino acids. The DNA of the CDR3 is TGTGCCAGCAGTCCGGGACTAGCGGGGGGGCCCATTGAGCAGTTCTTC. Translation: CASSPGLAGGPIEQFF.

Note on this clone: One junction end disagrees with the germline gene, perhaps due to a read error. The chain has TRBV30 and TRBJ2-6; perhaps TRBD1 as D (6 bases). The CDR3 has 19 residues. Germline-derived CDR1 and CDR2 are GTSNPN and SVGIG (reference sequence). The CDR3 DNA follows: TGTGCCTGGAAGGACGGTATCTACGACAGGTCTCTGTCGGCCAACGGCCTGACTTTC. Its protein is CAWKDGIYDRSLSANGLTF.

The V gene is TRBV11-2, the J gene TRBJ2-2; 12 bases match TRBD2. Losses at the gene ends were 3 bases for V and 7 bases for J; bases not matched to a gene: 6. CDR1 is SGHAT, CDR2 FQNNGV, per germline. The CDR3 contains 16 residues. The CDR3 spells CASSFLAGGLGGELFF. The DNA for the CDR3 is TGTGCCAGCAGCTTTCTAGCGGGGGGGCTGGGCGGGGAGCTGTTTTTT.

This clone was seen just once. The chain is built from TRBV28 and TRBJ1-4; D perhaps matches TRBD1 (6 bases). The V gene's germline CDR1 is MDHEN and CDR2 SYDVKM. The CDR3 spans 15 residues. V was shortened by 2 bases and J by 3 bases, with 10 bases between the two germline ends. The CDR3 coding sequence is TGTGCCAGCAGTTTAGGGGGGGCGGCTAATGAAAAACTGTTTTTT. Translated, it gives CASSLGGAANEKLFF.

The rearrangement joins TRBV4-3 to TRBJ1-1; 7 bases align to TRBD1. This CDR3 spans 17 amino acids. Germline assignment: CDR1 LGHNA and CDR2 YSLEER. J was trimmed by 1 base and V by 0 bases; bases with no gene match: 8. CDR3 sequence (DNA): TGCGCCAGCAGCCAAGATTTGGAGCGGACAGGGAACACTGAAGCTTTCTTT. Residues: CASSQDLERTGNTEAFF.

This clone has only a few counts. The gene calls are TRBV7-6 and TRBJ2-5, with 13 nucleotides matching TRBD2. The CDR3 loop spans 16 amino acids. Per germline, CDR1 SGHVS and CDR2 FNYEAQ. Trimming took 5 bases from V and 5 from J; bases not matched to a gene: 8. CDR3 protein: CASSLRTSGSRETQYF. DNA of the CDR3: TGTGCCAGCAGCCTTCGGACTAGCGGGAGCCGGGAGACCCAGTACTTC.

The rearrangement uses TRBV7-9 and TRBJ2-7, with D uncertain. V lost 5 bases and J lost 2, with 13 bases in between. Germline V lookup: CDR1 SEHNR, CDR2 FQNEAQ (reference sequence). The length of the CDR3 is 14 residues. The CDR3 DNA follows: TGTGCCAGCAGCCCCGGGTATGGCCCCTACGAGCAGTACTTC. It translates to CASSPGYGPYEQYF.

This chain joins TRBV5-6 and TRBJ1-5, with 9 bases matching TRBD1. CDR3 length: 16 amino acids. With 3 bases clipped from V and 8 bases from J, the junction kept 12 bases outside the gene matches. Germline lookup yields CDR1 SGHDT and CDR2 YYEEEE. DNA for the CDR3: TGTGCCAGCAGCTCGTACTACAGGGGGCAGGGAAAGCCCCAGCATTTT. Its protein product is CASSSYYRGQGKPQHF.

The rearrangement joins TRBV5-5 to TRBJ1-2; D ambiguous. The CDR3 is 12 residues long. The germline V gene has CDR1 SGHKS and CDR2 YYEKEE (reference sequence). V was clipped by 4 bases and J by 4 bases, with 8 bases between them. The CDR3 protein is CASSLGLYGYTF. In nucleotides, the CDR3 is TGTGCCAGCAGCCTTGGACTCTATGGCTACACCTTC. The full variable domain, rest sourced from reference TRBV5-5 and TRBJ1-2, is DAGVTQSPTHLIKTRGQQVTLRCSPISGHKSVSWYQQVLGQGPQFIFQYYEKEERGRGNFPDRFSARQFPNYSSELNVNALLLGDSALYLCASSLGLYGYTFGSGTRLTVV.

This clone was found a few times. The chain links TRBV5-1 to TRBJ1-2, with TRBD1 identical over 9 bases. Germline assignment: CDR1 SGHRS and CDR2 YFSETQ. The V and J ends lost 0 bases and 8 bases, in that order; junction bases with no gene match: 8. The CDR3 runs 15 residues. The CDR3 region is CASSLGQGVSVGYTF. DNA for the CDR3: TGCGCCAGCAGCTTGGGACAGGGGGTTTCGGTAGGCTACACCTTC.

The V gene is TRBV19, the J gene TRBJ1-3; TRBD1 is a possible D gene (5 bases). The CDR3 totals 16 residues. Germline V lookup: CDR1 LNHDA, CDR2 SQIVND (reference sequence). Between the trimmed V and J ends, which lost 6 bases and 0 bases, there was a span of 15 bases. The DNA of the CDR3 is TGTGCCAGTAGGAACCTGGGACTTAACTCTGGAAACACCATATATTTT. Its protein product is CASRNLGLNSGNTIYF.

The chain is built from TRBV6-5 and TRBJ2-3, with a possible D match to TRBD1 (6 bases). CDR1 is MNHEY, CDR2 SVGAGI, per germline. Trimming took 4 bases from V and 0 from J, leaving 11 bases between them. The length of the CDR3 is 15 residues. For the CDR3, the DNA is TGTGCCAGCAGTTTAACAGGGTCTAGCACAGATACGCAGTATTTT. Protein: CASSLTGSSTDTQYF.

This rearrangement joins TRBV10-3 to TRBJ2-2, with 9 bases matching TRBD1. From germline, CDR1 is ENHRY and CDR2 SYGVKD. V was clipped by 5 bases and J by 1 base; unmatched bases: 5. This CDR3 contains 16 residues. The CDR3 DNA reads TGTGCCATCAGTACGCCGGGACAGGGGAACACCGGGGAGCTGTTTTTT. Translation: CAISTPGQGNTGELFF.

The chain recombines TRBV2 with TRBJ2-1; 12 bases are a match to TRBD1. The J segment lost 4 bases and the V segment lost 4 bases, leaving 11 bases of the junction unmatched. Germline V gene sequence: CDR1 SNHLY, CDR2 FYNNEI. The CDR3 runs 18 residues. The CDR3 reads CASSGPGTGGAFYNEQFF. The CDR3, as DNA: TGTGCCAGCAGTGGCCCCGGGACAGGGGGCGCGTTTTACAATGAGCAGTTCTTC.

The CDR3 coding sequence is TGTGCCAGCAGTGAGGGGCAAAGCAAAAACATTCAGTACTTC. This encodes CASSEGQSKNIQYF. The chain carries TRBV6-1 and TRBJ2-4, with a tentative D call TRBD1 (5 bases). The V gene's germline CDR1 is MNHNS and CDR2 SASEGT. This CDR3 is 14 amino acids long. Trimming took 3 bases from V and 3 from J, leaving 9 bases between them.

The chain joins TRBV7-2 to TRBJ2-7; D is uncertain. V was trimmed by 5 bases and J by 3 bases, leaving 14 bases between them. Germline V gene data show CDR1 as SGHTA and CDR2 as FQGNSA. CDR3 length equals 14 residues. CDR3 loop: CASSLSQDLYEQYF. Here the CDR3 DNA reads TGTGCCAGCAGCCTCTCCCAGGATCTCTACGAGCAGTACTTC.

This clone was detected only once. The CDR3 DNA reads TGCGCCAGCAGCGTCGGACAGGTCCTCTCCTATAATTCACCCCTCCACTTT. Its translation: CASSVGQVLSYNSPLHF. J is TRBJ1-6 and V is TRBV5-1; 7 nucleotides agree with TRBD1. The CDR3 runs to 17 residues. Germline V CDR1 and CDR2: SGHRS, YFSETQ. The V and J ends lost 4 bases and 0 bases, in that order; junction bases with no gene match: 7.

The gene calls are TRBV7-2 and TRBJ1-2, with D hard to call. CDR3 length: 13 residues. Per the germline V gene, CDR1 is SGHTA and CDR2 is FQGNSA. V was clipped by 1 base and J by 5 bases, with 8 bases between them. As DNA, the CDR3 is TGTGCCAGCAGCTTAGGGGCGGGGTATGGCTACACCTTC. Translated: CASSLGAGYGYTF. Based on the CDR3 plus reference TRBV7-2 and TRBJ1-2, the full variable domain is GAGVSQSPSNKVTEKGKDVELRCDPISGHTALYWYRQSLGQGLEFLIYFQGNSAPDKSGLPSDRFSAERTGGSVSTLTIQRTQQEDSAVYLCASSLGAGYGYTFGSGTRLTVV.

The chain carries TRBV6-5 and TRBJ1-2; no clear D gene. Looked up from germline, CDR1 is MNHEY and CDR2 is SVGAGI. V was cut by 6 bases and J by 4 bases, with 12 bases left in between. The CDR3 covers 13 residues. The CDR3 sequence is CASSPDGIYGYTF. In nucleotides, the CDR3 is TGTGCCAGCAGCCCGGACGGGATCTATGGCTACACCTTC.

This chain connects TRBV6-1 to TRBJ2-7; TRBD1 aligns across 9 bases. The CDR3 is 14 residues long. Germline values: CDR1 MNHNS, CDR2 SASEGT. J lost 3 bases, V lost 4 bases, and 4 bases had no gene match. CDR3 DNA: TGTGCCAGCAGTGCGGGACAGGGCCTCTACGAGCAGTACTTC. Residues: CASSAGQGLYEQYF.

The chain joins TRBV10-3 to TRBJ1-1; no clear D gene. The V end was cut by 0 bases, the J end by 4 bases, with 6 bases between. The CDR3 runs to 13 residues. Germline V gene lookup returns CDR1 ENHRY and CDR2 SYGVKD. The CDR3 sequence is CAISESVSTEAFF. Here the CDR3 DNA reads TGTGCCATCAGTGAGTCTGTGAGCACTGAAGCTTTCTTT.

This clone was counted once. The rearrangement joins TRBV5-4 to TRBJ1-4, with unresolved D. Trimming cost V 0 bases and J 2 bases, with 8 bases left between them. The germline gives CDR1 SGHNT, CDR2 YYREEE (reference sequence). The CDR3 runs to 15 residues. CDR3 sequence reads: CASSLGGGTNEKLFF. Written as DNA, the CDR3 is TGTGCCAGCAGCTTGGGTGGAGGCACTAATGAAAAACTGTTTTTT.

This clone occurred a few times. This CDR3 is CASSPDRDRVHEQYF. The CDR3 bases are TGTGCCAGCAGCCCCGACCGGGACAGGGTCCACGAGCAGTACTTC. V and J are TRBV6-5 and TRBJ2-7, with 9 bases fitting TRBD1. V was pared by 6 bases and J by 5 bases, with 11 bases of the junction left unmatched. The V gene's germline CDR1 is MNHEY and CDR2 SVGAGI. The CDR3 spans 15 residues.

On this clone itself: The junction departs from the called germline gene at one end, perhaps through a read error. This chain links TRBV30 with TRBJ2-6, with D maybe TRBD1 (5 bases). CDR3 length equals 17 residues. The germline V gene has CDR1 GTSNPN and CDR2 SVGIG (reference sequence). CDR3 protein: CASNAISDSSGANGLTF. The CDR3, as DNA: TGTGCCTCCAATGCAATATCAGATAGCTCTGGGGCCAACGGCCTGACTTTC.

This clone was detected only once. The rearrangement uses TRBV29-1 and TRBJ2-7; 8 bases line up with TRBD1. The CDR3 spans 12 residues. V was pared by 7 bases and J by 7 bases, with 9 bases of the junction left unmatched. Germline lookup yields CDR1 SQVTM and CDR2 ANQGSEA. The CDR3 spells CSATGQVMEQYF. The DNA of the CDR3 is TGCAGCGCAACGGGACAGGTAATGGAGCAGTACTTC.